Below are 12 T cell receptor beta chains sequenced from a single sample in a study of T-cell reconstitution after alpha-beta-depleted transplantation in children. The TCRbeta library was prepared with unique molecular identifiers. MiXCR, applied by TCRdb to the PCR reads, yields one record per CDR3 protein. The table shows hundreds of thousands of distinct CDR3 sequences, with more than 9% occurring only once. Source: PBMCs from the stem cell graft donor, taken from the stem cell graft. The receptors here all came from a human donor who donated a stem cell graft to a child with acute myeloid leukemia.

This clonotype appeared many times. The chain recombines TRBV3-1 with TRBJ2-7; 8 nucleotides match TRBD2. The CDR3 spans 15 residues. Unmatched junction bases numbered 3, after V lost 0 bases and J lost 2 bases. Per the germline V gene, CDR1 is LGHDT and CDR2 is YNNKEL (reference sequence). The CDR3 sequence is CASSQDPGRAYEQYF. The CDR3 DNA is TGTGCCAGCAGCCAAGATCCCGGGAGGGCCTACGAGCAGTACTTC.

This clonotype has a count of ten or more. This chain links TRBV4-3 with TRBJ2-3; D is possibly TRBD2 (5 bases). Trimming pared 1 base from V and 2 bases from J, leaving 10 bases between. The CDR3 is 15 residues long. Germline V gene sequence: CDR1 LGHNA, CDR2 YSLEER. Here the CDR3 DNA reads TGCGCCAGCAGCCAAGCGAGTAGCGACACAGATACGCAGTATTTT. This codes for CASSQASSDTDTQYF.

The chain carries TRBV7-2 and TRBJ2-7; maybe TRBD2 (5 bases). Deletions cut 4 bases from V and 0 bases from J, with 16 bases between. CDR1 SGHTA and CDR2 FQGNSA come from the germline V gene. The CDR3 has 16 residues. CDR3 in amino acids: CASSSQHRGPSYEQYF. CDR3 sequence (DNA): TGTGCCAGCAGCTCCCAGCACAGAGGGCCCTCCTACGAGCAGTACTTC.

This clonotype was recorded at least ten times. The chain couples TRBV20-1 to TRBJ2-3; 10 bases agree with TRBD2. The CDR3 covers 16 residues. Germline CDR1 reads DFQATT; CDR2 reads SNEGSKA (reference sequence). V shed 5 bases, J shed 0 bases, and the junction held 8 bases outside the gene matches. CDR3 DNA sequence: TGCAGTGCTCCCCCGACTAGCGGGTCTAGCACAGATACGCAGTATTTT. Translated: CSAPPTSGSSTDTQYF.

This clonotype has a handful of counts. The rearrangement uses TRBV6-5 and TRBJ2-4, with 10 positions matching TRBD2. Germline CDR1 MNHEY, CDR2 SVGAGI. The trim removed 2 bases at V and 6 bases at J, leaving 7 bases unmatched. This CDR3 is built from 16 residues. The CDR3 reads CASSYAGASGRNIQYF. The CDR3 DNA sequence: TGTGCCAGCAGTTACGCTGGGGCTAGCGGGAGAAACATTCAGTACTTC.

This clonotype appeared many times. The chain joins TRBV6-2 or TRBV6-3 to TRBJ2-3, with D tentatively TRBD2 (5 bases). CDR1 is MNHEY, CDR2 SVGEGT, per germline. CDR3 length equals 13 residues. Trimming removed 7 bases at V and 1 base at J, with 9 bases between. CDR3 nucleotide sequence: TGTGCCAGCATGCGGGCCGGCACAGATACGCAGTATTTT. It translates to CASMRAGTDTQYF.

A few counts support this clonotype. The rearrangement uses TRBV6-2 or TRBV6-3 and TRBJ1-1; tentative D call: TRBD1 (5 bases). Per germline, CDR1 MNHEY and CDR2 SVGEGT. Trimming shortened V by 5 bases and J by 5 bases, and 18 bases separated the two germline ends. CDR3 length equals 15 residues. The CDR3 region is CASSEPGLGGTEAFF. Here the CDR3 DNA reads TGTGCCAGCAGTGAGCCGGGCCTCGGGGGAACTGAAGCTTTCTTT.

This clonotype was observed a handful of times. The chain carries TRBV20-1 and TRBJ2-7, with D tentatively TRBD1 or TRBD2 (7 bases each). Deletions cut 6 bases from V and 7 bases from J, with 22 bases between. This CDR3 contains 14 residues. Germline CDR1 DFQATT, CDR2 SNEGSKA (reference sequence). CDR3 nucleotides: TGCAGTGCCCCACAAGCAGGGGGGGGAGGTGAGCAGTACTTC. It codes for CSAPQAGGGGEQYF.

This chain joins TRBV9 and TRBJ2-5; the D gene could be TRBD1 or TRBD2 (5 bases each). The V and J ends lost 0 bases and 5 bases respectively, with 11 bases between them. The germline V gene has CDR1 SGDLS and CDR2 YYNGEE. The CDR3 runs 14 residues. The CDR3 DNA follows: TGTGCCAGCAGCGTAGACCGGGGCAGGGAGACCCAGTACTTC. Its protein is CASSVDRGRETQYF.

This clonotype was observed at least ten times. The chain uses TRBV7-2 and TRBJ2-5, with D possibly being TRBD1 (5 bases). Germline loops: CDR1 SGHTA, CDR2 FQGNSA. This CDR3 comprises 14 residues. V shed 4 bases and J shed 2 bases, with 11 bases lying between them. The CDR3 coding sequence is TGTGCCAGCAGCTCCAGACAGCCTCAAGAGACCCAGTACTTC. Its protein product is CASSSRQPQETQYF.

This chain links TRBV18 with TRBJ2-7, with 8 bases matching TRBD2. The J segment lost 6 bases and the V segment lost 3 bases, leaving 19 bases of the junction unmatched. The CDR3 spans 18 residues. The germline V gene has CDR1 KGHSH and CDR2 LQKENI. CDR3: CASSPGTSQSRAPSEQYF. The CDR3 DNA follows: TGTGCCAGCTCACCGGGGACTAGTCAGAGCCGCGCGCCATCCGAGCAGTACTTC.

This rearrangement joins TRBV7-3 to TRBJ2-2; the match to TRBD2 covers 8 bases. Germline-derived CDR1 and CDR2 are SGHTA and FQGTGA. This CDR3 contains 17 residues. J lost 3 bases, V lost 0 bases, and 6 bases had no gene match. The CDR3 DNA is TGTGCCAGCAGCTTAACTCCAGCGGGAGCCTACACCGGGGAGCTGTTTTTT. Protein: CASSLTPAGAYTGELFF. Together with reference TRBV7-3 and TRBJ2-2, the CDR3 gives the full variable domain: GAGVSQTPSNKVTEKGKYVELRCDPISGHTALYWYRQSLGQGPEFLIYFQGTGAADDSGLPNDRFFAVRPEGSVSTLKIQRTERGDSAVYLCASSLTPAGAYTGELFFGEGSRLTVL.